The entry that follows covers one T cell receptor beta chain sequence. With 6 bases clipped from V and 5 bases from J, the junction kept 8 bases outside the gene matches. The CDR3 covers 15 residues. Germline CDR1 and CDR2: SGHTA and FQGNSA. This record belongs to a study of blood T cell repertoires in COVID-19. Under the authors' procedure: Amplification with reference gene primers provided the estimates of nucleated cell counts. Here immunoSEQ multiplex PCR was the method, and the copy in TCRdb shows in-frame clones only, minus some. V, J and clone size are taken as reported in that table, and D and trimming were inferred from the DNA itself. In the table there are 97,000 or so clones, more than 75% of which are singletons.

This TCR came from a man of 80 years or more with acute or convalescent COVID-19. This chain joins TRBV7-2 and TRBJ1-1; 11 positions agree with TRBD1. The sample comprised peripheral blood. CDR3 bases: TGTGCCAGCAGTCGAGACCGGGACAGGGGGACTGAAGCTTTCTTT. Encoded protein: CASSRDRDRGTEAFF.